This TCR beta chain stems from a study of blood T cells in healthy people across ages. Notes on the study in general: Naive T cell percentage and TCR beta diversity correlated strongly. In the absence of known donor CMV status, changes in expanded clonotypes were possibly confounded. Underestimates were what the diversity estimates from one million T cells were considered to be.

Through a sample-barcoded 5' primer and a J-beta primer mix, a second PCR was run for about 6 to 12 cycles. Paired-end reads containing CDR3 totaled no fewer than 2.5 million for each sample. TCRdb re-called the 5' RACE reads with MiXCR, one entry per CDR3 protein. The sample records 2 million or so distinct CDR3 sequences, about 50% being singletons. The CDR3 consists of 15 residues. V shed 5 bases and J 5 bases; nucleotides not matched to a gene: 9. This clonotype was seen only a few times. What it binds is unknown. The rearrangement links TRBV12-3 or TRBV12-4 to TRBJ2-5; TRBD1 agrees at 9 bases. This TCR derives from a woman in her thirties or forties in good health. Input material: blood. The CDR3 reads CASSPRTGVGETQYF. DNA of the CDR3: TGTGCCAGCAGTCCCAGGACAGGGGTTGGGGAGACCCAGTACTTC.